This T cell receptor beta chain was sequenced for a study of shared clonotypes between healthy human individuals. Study-level information: Three plates were used per donor for CD4 naive, three for CD4 memory, two for CD8 naive and one for CD8 memory.

Using immunoSEQ multiplex PCR, the repertoire was profiled, and TCRdb retains in-frame clones only, with some absent. The sample has millions of clones, roughly 94% seen once. Study-level points and caveats: Generation probabilities of non-shared clonotypes were lower (relative to those shared by all four donors).

Worth noting for this clone: As yet, its antigen is unknown.

Germline V gives CDR1 SNHLY, CDR2 FYNNEI. This CDR3 region has 13 residues. V lost 8 bases and J lost 9; bases outside the gene matches: 4. The clonotype originates from a man between 18 and 29 years old in good health. The chain carries TRBV2 and TRBJ1-6, with 10 bases lining up with TRBD1. Material for sequencing was naive CD4+ T cells sorted from blood. As to subset: CD45RA+ positively selected. Written as DNA, the CDR3 is TGTGCCAGCTACAGGACAGGGGGTTCACCCCTCCACTTT. Translated: CASYRTGGSPLHF.